Listed here is a single T cell receptor (beta chain). A much larger clone differs by one base, so this may be a read error. This entry comes from a study of T cells after yellow fever vaccination. J was trimmed by 8 bases and V by 7 bases; bases with no gene match: 13. This CDR3 is built from 15 residues. By 5'RACE template switching, TCR cDNA was produced, with a universal primer site and UMIs added in the process. TCRdb re-derived calls from the 5' RACE reads in MiXCR, one entry per CDR3 protein. The sample carries about 350,000 distinct CDR3 sequences, approximately 12% recorded once. The origin of this receptor is a man younger than 35 who received the YFV17D yellow fever vaccine. The starting material was CD4+ T cells sorted from PBMCs, obtained 15 days after the yellow fever booster vaccination. The genes are TRBV12-3 or TRBV12-4 and TRBJ2-3; 9 bases line up with TRBD1. The CDR3 sequence is CASTDRDRVGGTQYF. CDR3 nucleotides: TGTGCCAGCACCGACCGGGACAGGGTCGGAGGTACGCAGTATTTT.